Included here is one T cell receptor (beta chain) sequence, with context. The antigen is undetermined. Between the trimmed V and J ends, which lost 7 bases and 0 bases, there was a span of 12 bases. The CDR3 consists of 14 residues. In germline, CDR1 is SGHRS, CDR2 YFSETQ. Profiled with immunoSEQ multiplex PCR; TCRdb holds only in-frame clones, not every one. Found here are 85,000 to 120,000 clones, just over 90% of them singletons; the top ten hold around 0.48%. These data are taken from a study of OX40 agonist ivuxolimab in advanced cancers. General study points: Part of the nonresponder group also had normalized T-cell clonal expansion that was low.

The sequencing used CD4+ or CD8+ T cells sorted from blood, collected in a trial of the OX40 agonist ivuxolimab. This chain joins TRBV5-1 and TRBJ2-3; TRBD2 might be the D (5 bases). The sequence derives from an adult with an advanced solid tumor such as melanoma, head and neck, liver or kidney cancer. CDR3 bases: TGCGCCAGCGTGAGGGATACTAGCACAGATACGCAGTATTTT. This gives the protein CASVRDTSTDTQYF.